This T cell receptor beta chain was captured by sequencing in a study of glioma-infiltrating T cells after dendritic cell vaccination (dated by TCRdb to the mid-2010s). Describing the broader study: Of the 15 glioblastoma patients in the cohort, all drawn from Phase I and II dendritic cell vaccination trials, 9 were newly diagnosed and 6 had recurrent disease. Between the early 2000s and the early 2010s, the patients were given dendritic cell vaccination pulsed with autologous tumor lysate. The vaccine was prepared from monocyte-derived dendritic cells that were cultured for seven days with IL-4 and GM-CSF and then pulsed overnight with autologous tumor lysate. Each patient was given three intradermal dendritic cell vaccine injections, spaced two weeks apart, in the arm below the axilla. Deep sequencing of TCR beta CDR3 regions was used to quantify tumor-infiltrating lymphocyte content and compare tumor and blood repertoires in dendritic cell-vaccinated glioblastoma patients. TCR sequencing metrics, including TIL content and tumor-blood repertoire overlap, were correlated with survival after dendritic cell vaccination. Broader findings and caveats from the paper: Longer time to progression and overall survival after dendritic cell vaccination were predicted by higher estimated pretreatment TIL content. The cohort was small and heterogeneous, few patients had complete blood and tumor sets, and even fewer had initial-recurrent tumor pairs. TCR clonality showed no direct relationship with survival, which suggests that a diverse polyclonal response may be important. The TCR overlap response model with three groups was called speculative and said to need prospective validation.

To note about this clone: Which antigen it targets is not known. The record has no base qualities; no much larger clone is one base away.

Patients were selected on the basis of adequate residual fresh-frozen tumor tissue and more than two years of available survival data. An isocitrate dehydrogenase mutation was not carried by any of the glioblastoma patients, although molecular status was otherwise variable. PBMC collection took place before vaccination, two weeks after the third vaccination, and at tumor progression if progression occurred. Genomic DNA was extracted with the Qiagen DNeasy Blood extraction Kit. The immunoSEQ assay amplified TCRB CDR3 regions from approximately 2 micrograms of genomic DNA, or from all available DNA when less than that amount was available. The multiplex PCR relied on 60 forward primers for TCR V beta segments and 13 reverse primers for J beta segments. To estimate the number of reads per starting template, synthetic control templates were added to each sample at limiting dilution. Reads of 87 bp were generated by sequencing on the Illumina HiSeq System. The paper's processing steps were these. PCR and sequencing errors were removed by merging closely related sequences with a nearest neighbor algorithm. TCR overlap was measured as the percentage of unique tumor TCR beta sequences also present in the same patient's peripheral blood. TCRdb holds this immuneACCESS table with in-frame rearrangements only. Some clones are missing; in checked studies, unresolved V genes explain under half, and the rest has no known cause. That table furnishes V, J and clone size, whereas the DNA furnished D and trimming. The sample has over 70,000 clones on record, roughly four fifths of them singletons. 2.1% of the sample is in the top ten clones.

The CDR3 covers 14 residues, taking in both the cysteine and the phenylalanine. This entry keeps only the CDR3 DNA: 42 bases, framed from base 1. Trimming takes 4 bases from V and 4 bases from J, and the germline ends sit 9 bases apart. For CDR1 and CDR2, the germline V gene lists SGHRS and YFSETQ. This material consisted of blood, taken before dendritic cell vaccination. The receptor was isolated from a human donor with glioblastoma. The rearranged segments are TRBV5-1 and TRBJ2-6; a tentative D match to TRBD1 spans 5 bases. The bases are TGCGCCAGCAGCCAAGGGGTCGGGGCCAACGTCCTGACTTTC. It codes for CASSQGVGANVLTF.